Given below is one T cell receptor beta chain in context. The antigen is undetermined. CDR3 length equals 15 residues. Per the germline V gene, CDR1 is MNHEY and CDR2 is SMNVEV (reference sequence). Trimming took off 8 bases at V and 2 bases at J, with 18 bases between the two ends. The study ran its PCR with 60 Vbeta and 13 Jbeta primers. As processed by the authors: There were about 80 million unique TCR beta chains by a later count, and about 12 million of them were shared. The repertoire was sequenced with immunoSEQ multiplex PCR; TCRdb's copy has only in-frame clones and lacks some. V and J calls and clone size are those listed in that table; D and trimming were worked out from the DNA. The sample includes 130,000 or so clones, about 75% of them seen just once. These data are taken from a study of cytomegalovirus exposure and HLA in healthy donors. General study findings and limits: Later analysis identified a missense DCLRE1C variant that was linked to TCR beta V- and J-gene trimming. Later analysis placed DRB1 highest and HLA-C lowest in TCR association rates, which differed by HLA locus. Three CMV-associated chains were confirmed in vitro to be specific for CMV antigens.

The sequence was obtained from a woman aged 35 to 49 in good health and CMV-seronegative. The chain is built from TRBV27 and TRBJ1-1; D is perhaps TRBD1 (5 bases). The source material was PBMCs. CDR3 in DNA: TGTGCCAGCGCGACTCTGGGACTGACCAACACTGAAGCTTTCTTT. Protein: CASATLGLTNTEAFF.